One sample yielded the 21 T cell receptor beta chains listed below, sequenced in a study of cytomegalovirus exposure and HLA in healthy donors. Primers for the PCR totalled 60 Vbeta and 13 Jbeta. This table comes from immunoSEQ multiplex PCR, and its TCRdb copy is limited to in-frame clones, with some not included. This table has 150,000 or so clones, 80% appearing once. The sequenced sample consisted of PBMCs. The source is a man aged 50 to 59 in good health and CMV-seronegative.

The chain combines TRBV18 with TRBJ1-1, with 7 bases fitting TRBD1. The CDR3 is 18 residues long. CDR1 and CDR2 from the germline V gene are KGHSH and LQKENI. Trimming took 1 base from V and 0 from J; bases not matched to a gene: 11. The CDR3: CASSPLYPRGALNTEAFF. In nucleotides, the CDR3 is TGTGCCAGCTCACCACTGTATCCCAGGGGGGCCTTGAACACTGAAGCTTTCTTT.

The rearrangement links TRBV7-2 to TRBJ1-2; D might be TRBD1 (6 bases). The CDR3 sequence is 15 residues long. Trimming cost V 4 bases and J 8 bases, with 20 bases left between them. The germline CDR1 and CDR2 sequences are SGHTA and FQGNSA. The CDR3 coding sequence is TGTGCCAGCAGCTCGCCTCCCAGGGGTCGTACAGGCTACACCTTC. Translation gives CASSSPPRGRTGYTF.

The J gene is TRBJ2-7, the V gene TRBV12-5; possibly TRBD1 for D (6 bases). V was cut by 1 base and J by 1 base, with 11 bases left in between. Germline CDR1 and CDR2: LGHNT and FRNRAP. This CDR3 comprises 15 residues. This CDR3 is CASGLAAGTSYEQYF. CDR3 DNA sequence: TGTGCTAGTGGTTTGGCCGCCGGGACATCCTACGAGCAGTACTTC.

This chain uses TRBV6-1 with TRBJ2-5; D remains unclear. The CDR3 totals 11 residues. CDR1 is MNHNS and CDR2 is SASEGT in the germline V gene. V lost 4 bases, J lost 5 bases, and 5 bases lay in between. The CDR3 DNA sequence: TGTGCCAGCAGTGTTTCGGAGACCCAGTACTTC. Translated: CASSVSETQYF.

The chain couples TRBV10-2 to TRBJ2-2, with D possibly TRBD1 on 6 matching bases. This CDR3 contains 15 residues. CDR1 is WSHSY, CDR2 SAAADI, per germline. The V end was cut by 3 bases, the J end by 0 bases, with 8 bases between. The CDR3 DNA sequence: TGCGCCAGCAGTGACTGGACAGCGAACACCGGGGAGCTGTTTTTT. It translates to CASSDWTANTGELFF.

The rearrangement uses TRBV28 and TRBJ1-5; tentatively, D is TRBD1 (5 bases). In germline, CDR1 is MDHEN, CDR2 SYDVKM. The V end was cut by 6 bases, the J end by 4 bases, with 16 bases between. CDR3 size: 15 residues. CDR3 residues: CASRSPAGGNQPQHF. Here the CDR3 DNA reads TGTGCCAGCAGATCCCCCGCGGGGGGAAATCAGCCCCAGCATTTT. Supplemented by reference TRBV28 and TRBJ1-5, the full variable domain reads DVKVTQSSRYLVKRTGEKVFLECVQDMDHENMFWYRQDPGLGLRLIYFSYDVKMKEKGDIPEGYSVSREKKERFSLILESASTNQTSMYLCASRSPAGGNQPQHFGDGTRLSIL.

This sequence joins TRBV5-1 and TRBJ1-5; weak D call: TRBD1 (6 bases). V was shortened by 4 bases and J by 6 bases, with 11 bases between the two germline ends. The CDR3 covers 13 residues. Germline V CDR1 and CDR2: SGHRS, YFSETQ. In nucleotides, the CDR3 is TGCGCCAGCAGCCTAACAGGGTTTCAGCCCCAGCATTTT. It yields the protein CASSLTGFQPQHF. Variable domain in full (rest from reference TRBV5-1 and TRBJ1-5): KAGVTQTPRYLIKTRGQQVTLSCSPISGHRSVSWYQQTPGQGLQFLFEYFSETQRNKGNFPGRFSGRQFSNSRSEMNVSTLELGDSALYLCASSLTGFQPQHFGDGTRLSIL.

This sequence joins TRBV7-9 and TRBJ2-1; D gene unclear. The CDR3 loop spans 14 amino acids. Germline loops: CDR1 SEHNR, CDR2 FQNEAQ (reference sequence). V was cut by 5 bases and J by 12 bases, with 20 bases left in between. The CDR3 sequence is CASSISGSQDRQFF. DNA for the CDR3: TGTGCCAGCAGCATCTCCGGGTCTCAAGACCGGCAGTTCTTC.

The rearrangement joins TRBV7-8 to TRBJ2-3; TRBD1 is a possible D gene (5 bases). Looked up from germline, CDR1 is SGHVS and CDR2 is FQNEAQ. The CDR3 runs to 14 residues. V shed 1 base and J shed 2 bases, with 7 bases lying between them. In DNA, the CDR3 is TGTGCCAGCAGCTTAGGGGGCCTCACAGATACGCAGTATTTT. Protein product: CASSLGGLTDTQYF.

V is TRBV19 and J is TRBJ1-4; no clear D gene. Trimming removed 1 base from V and 9 bases from J, with 24 bases in between. This CDR3 has 18 residues. Germline V gene sequence: CDR1 LNHDA, CDR2 SQIVND (reference sequence). CDR3 sequence: CASSIVPGQAATRKKLFF. In DNA, the CDR3 is TGTGCCAGTAGTATAGTCCCTGGGCAGGCCGCTACAAGGAAAAAACTGTTTTTT.

The V and J genes are TRBV7-9 and TRBJ1-1; D perhaps matches TRBD1 (6 bases). The V gene's germline CDR1 is SEHNR and CDR2 FQNEAQ (reference sequence). This CDR3 region has 14 residues. The ends were cut back, 5 bases at V and 1 base at J, with 11 bases in the middle. CDR3 protein: CASSALGQNTEAFF. CDR3 in DNA: TGTGCCAGCAGCGCGTTGGGACAGAACACTGAAGCTTTCTTT.

The chain recombines TRBV5-8 with TRBJ2-5; maybe TRBD2 (6 bases). With 4 bases removed from V and 4 bases from J, the gap between germline ends came to 17 bases. Germline lookup yields CDR1 SGHTS and CDR2 YDEGEE. This CDR3 has 15 amino acids. The DNA for the CDR3 is TGTGCCAGCAGCGACGGGCCACGGGGAGGAGAGACCCAGTACTTC. It yields the protein CASSDGPRGGETQYF.

The rearrangement uses TRBV6-1 and TRBJ1-5, with 7 nucleotides matching TRBD1. There are 16 residues in the CDR3. Per germline, CDR1 MNHNS and CDR2 SASEGT. The V segment lost 3 bases and the J segment 7 bases; nucleotides outside the gene matches: 12. This CDR3 is CASSEAPTGLGQPQHF. As DNA, the CDR3 is TGTGCCAGCAGTGAGGCCCCGACAGGGCTCGGGCAGCCCCAGCATTTT.

The rearrangement joins TRBV4-1 to TRBJ2-7, with 11 nucleotides matching TRBD2. The CDR3 extends over 21 amino acids. CDR1 and CDR2 from the germline V gene are MGHRA and YSYEKL. Losses at the gene ends were 4 bases for V and 5 bases for J; bases not matched to a gene: 25. The DNA of the CDR3 is TGCGCCAGCAGCCTGTACTACTTAGCGGGAGGGTCCTCCCCCCCAGTCGACGAGCAGTACTTC. It codes for CASSLYYLAGGSSPPVDEQYF.

This clone was recorded a few times. The chain couples TRBV18 to TRBJ2-1; possibly TRBD2 for D (6 bases). The V end lost 4 bases, the J end lost 5 bases, and 12 bases lay between the germline ends. This CDR3 contains 14 residues. Germline loops: CDR1 KGHSH, CDR2 LQKENI. The CDR3 reads CASSLSGWDNEQFF. The CDR3 DNA reads as TGTGCCAGCTCACTAAGCGGGTGGGACAATGAGCAGTTCTTC.

V usage is TRBV27 and J usage is TRBJ2-7, with 7 bases identical to TRBD2. From germline, CDR1 is MNHEY and CDR2 SMNVEV (reference sequence). V lost 8 bases and J lost 4; bases outside the gene matches: 17. The CDR3 is made up of 16 amino acids. CDR3 in DNA: TGTGCCAGCTGTAGCGGGCGGACGGCCATCCTATACGAGCAGTACTTC. Its translation: CASCSGRTAILYEQYF.

This clone has more than one count but fewer than ten. V and J are TRBV19 and TRBJ1-5; D might be TRBD1 (5 bases). Germline CDR1 is LNHDA and CDR2 is SQIVND (reference sequence). Trimming pared 1 base from V and 5 bases from J, leaving 12 bases between. CDR3 size: 15 residues. The CDR3 region has the DNA TGTGCCAGTAGTATAGCCAGGGATGCACATCAGCCCCAGCATTTT. This encodes CASSIARDAHQPQHF.

The chain links TRBV7-9 to TRBJ2-5, with D possibly being TRBD1 (5 bases). The CDR3 loop spans 14 amino acids. V dropped 2 bases and J dropped 3 bases, with 10 bases sitting between them. Looked up from germline, CDR1 is SEHNR and CDR2 is FQNEAQ (reference sequence). Here the CDR3 DNA reads TGTGCCAGCAGCTTAAGCCTAGGGGAAGAGACCCAGTACTTC. Protein product: CASSLSLGEETQYF.

The chain has TRBV10-3 and TRBJ2-3; 9 nucleotides agree with TRBD2. The germline V gene encodes CDR1 ENHRY and CDR2 SYGVKD. The V gene end was trimmed by 6 bases and the J gene end by 4 bases; junction bases not matched to a gene: 2. The CDR3 has 13 amino acids. CDR3 sequence: CAIRRGGSDTQYF. The CDR3 DNA follows: TGTGCCATCAGGCGGGGGGGCTCAGATACGCAGTATTTT.

V gene TRBV18 combines with J gene TRBJ2-7; 7 bases line up with TRBD1. The CDR3 extends over 15 amino acids. The V segment lost 5 bases and the J segment 7 bases; nucleotides outside the gene matches: 14. The germline CDR1 and CDR2 sequences are KGHSH and LQKENI. In nucleotides, the CDR3 is TGTGCCAGCTCATCAATTGACAGGGAAGCAAGTGAGCAGTACTTC. As protein: CASSSIDREASEQYF.

The chain recombines TRBV11-2 with TRBJ2-3, with TRBD1 as a possible D gene (6 bases). Trimming removed 6 bases at V and 1 base at J, with 14 bases between. This CDR3 has 15 amino acids. The germline V gene has CDR1 SGHAT and CDR2 FQNNGV. This CDR3 reads CASRDRTGRTDTQYF. The CDR3 nucleotides read TGTGCCAGCAGGGACCGAACAGGGCGCACAGATACGCAGTATTTT.